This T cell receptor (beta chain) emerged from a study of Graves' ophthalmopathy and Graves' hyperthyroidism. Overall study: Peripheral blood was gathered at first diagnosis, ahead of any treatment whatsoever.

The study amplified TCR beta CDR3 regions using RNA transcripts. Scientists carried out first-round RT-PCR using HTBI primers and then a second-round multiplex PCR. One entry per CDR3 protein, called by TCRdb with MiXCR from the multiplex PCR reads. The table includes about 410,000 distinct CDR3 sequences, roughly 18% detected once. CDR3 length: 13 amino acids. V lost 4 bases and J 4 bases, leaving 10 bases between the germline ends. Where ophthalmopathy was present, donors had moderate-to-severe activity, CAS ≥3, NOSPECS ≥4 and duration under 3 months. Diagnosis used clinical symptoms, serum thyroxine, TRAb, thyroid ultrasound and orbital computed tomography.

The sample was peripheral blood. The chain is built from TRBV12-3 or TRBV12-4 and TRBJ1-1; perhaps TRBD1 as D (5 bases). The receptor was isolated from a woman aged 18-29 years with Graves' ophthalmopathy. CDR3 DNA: TGTGCCAGCAGTTCCGGCGGGGCCACTGAAGCTTTCTTT. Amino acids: CASSSGGATEAFF.